This TCR beta chain was profiled in a study of T cells in Graves' hyperthyroidism and ophthalmopathy. Study observations and caveats: By a 13 V-J model, ophthalmopathy was set apart from stable hyperthyroidism. Most clonotypes expanded in the thyroid (above 0.001) were also present in blood.

The CDR3 contains 14 residues. The V end lost 9 bases, the J end lost 5 bases, and 17 bases lay between the germline ends. CDR1 and CDR2 from the germline V gene are LGHNT and FRNRAP. Points on this clonotype: No antigen is known for it.

The source material, RNA transcripts, was used to amplify TCR beta CDR3 regions. First-round RT-PCR with HTBI primers amplified the TCR CDR3 region. TCRdb reprocessed the multiplex PCR reads via MiXCR and lists one record per CDR3 protein. The table has about 520,000 distinct CDR3 sequences, approximately 25% seen once. Researchers barred patients who had uncontrolled infection, other autoimmune disease, pregnancy or lactation. The PBMCs were taken from under 12 ml of fresh peripheral blood. The gene calls are TRBV12-5 and TRBJ1-5; TRBD1 might be the D (6 bases). The material sequenced was blood. The clonotype originates from a woman aged 25 to 39 with Graves' ophthalmopathy. This CDR3 reads CASRDNNNHQPQHF. CDR3 nucleotides: TGTGCTAGCCGGGACAATAACAACCATCAGCCCCAGCATTTT. The whole variable domain, remainder taken from reference TRBV12-5 and TRBJ1-5, is DARVTQTPRHKVTEMGQEVTMRCQPILGHNTVFWYRQTMMQGLELLAYFRNRAPLDDSGMPKDRFSAEMPDATLATLKIQPSEPRDSAVYFCASRDNNNHQPQHFGDGTRLSIL.